The present T cell receptor beta chain was sequenced within a study of CD8 T cells in Susac syndrome. About 0.45 to 1 ug RNA was reverse transcribed with random hexamers. One entry per CDR3 protein results from TCRdb running MiXCR on the immunoSEQ multiplex PCR reads. The sample has around 190,000 distinct CDR3 sequences; 85% to 95% are singletons. The CDR3 extends over 15 amino acids. The germline gives CDR1 LGHNT, CDR2 FRNRAP. Trimming took 5 bases from V and 3 from J, leaving 17 bases between them. TCR beta from blood CD8+ and CD4+ T cells was sequenced. Both CD4+ and CD8+ T cells were negatively isolated, and TEMRA cells underwent FACS enrichment.

The chain links TRBV12-5 to TRBJ2-7; D is perhaps TRBD1 (6 bases). The clonotype comes from a human donor with multiple sclerosis. The material sequenced was CD8+ T cells from PBMCs. The CDR3 region has the DNA TGTGCTAGTGGTCATGGACCCACGGGACACTACGAGCAGTACTTC. Translated: CASGHGPTGHYEQYF.